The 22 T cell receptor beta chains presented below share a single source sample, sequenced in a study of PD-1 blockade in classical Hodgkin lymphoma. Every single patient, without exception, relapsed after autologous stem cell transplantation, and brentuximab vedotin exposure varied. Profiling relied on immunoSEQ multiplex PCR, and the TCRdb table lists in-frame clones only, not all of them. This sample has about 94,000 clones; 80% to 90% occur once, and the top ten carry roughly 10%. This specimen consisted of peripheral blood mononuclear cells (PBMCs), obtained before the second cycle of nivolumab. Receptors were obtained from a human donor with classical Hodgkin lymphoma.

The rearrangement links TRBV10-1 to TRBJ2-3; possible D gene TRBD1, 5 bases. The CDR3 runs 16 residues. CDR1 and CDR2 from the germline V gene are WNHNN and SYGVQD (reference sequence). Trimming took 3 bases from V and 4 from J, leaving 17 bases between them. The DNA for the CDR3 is TGCGCCAGCAGTGAAGATTCTTCAATGGGGCCAGATACGCAGTATTTT. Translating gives CASSEDSSMGPDTQYF.

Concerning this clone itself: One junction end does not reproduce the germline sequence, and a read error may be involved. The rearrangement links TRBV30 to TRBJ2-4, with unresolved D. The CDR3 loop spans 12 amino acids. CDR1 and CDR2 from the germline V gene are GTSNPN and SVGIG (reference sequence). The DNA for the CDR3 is TGTGCCCGGAGTGGGGCCAAAAACATTCAGTACTTC. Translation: CARSGAKNIQYF.

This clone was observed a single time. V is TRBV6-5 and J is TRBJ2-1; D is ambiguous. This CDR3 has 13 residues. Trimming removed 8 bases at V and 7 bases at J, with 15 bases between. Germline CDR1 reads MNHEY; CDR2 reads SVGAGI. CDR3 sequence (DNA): TGTGCCAGCGGTGCCTCCGGGTGGAATGAGCAGTTCTTC. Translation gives CASGASGWNEQFF.

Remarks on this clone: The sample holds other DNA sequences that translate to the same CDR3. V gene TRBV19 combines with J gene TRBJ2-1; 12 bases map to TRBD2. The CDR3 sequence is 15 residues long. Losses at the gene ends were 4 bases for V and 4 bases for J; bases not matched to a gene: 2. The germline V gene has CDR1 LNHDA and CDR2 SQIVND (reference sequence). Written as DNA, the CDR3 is TGTGCCAGTAGTAGGGGACTAGCGGGTTACAATGAGCAGTTCTTC. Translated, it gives CASSRGLAGYNEQFF.

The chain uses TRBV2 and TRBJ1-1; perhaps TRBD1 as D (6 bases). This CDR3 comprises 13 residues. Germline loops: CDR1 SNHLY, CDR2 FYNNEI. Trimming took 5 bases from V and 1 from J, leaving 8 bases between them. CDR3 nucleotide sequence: TGTGCCAGCAGTCCGGGACAGAACACTGAAGCTTTCTTT. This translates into CASSPGQNTEAFF.

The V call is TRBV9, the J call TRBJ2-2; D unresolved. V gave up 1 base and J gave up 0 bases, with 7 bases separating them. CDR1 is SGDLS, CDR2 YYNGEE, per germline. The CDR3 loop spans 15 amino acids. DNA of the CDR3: TGTGCCAGCAGCGTACAAGGAGCGAACACCGGGGAGCTGTTTTTT. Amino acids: CASSVQGANTGELFF.

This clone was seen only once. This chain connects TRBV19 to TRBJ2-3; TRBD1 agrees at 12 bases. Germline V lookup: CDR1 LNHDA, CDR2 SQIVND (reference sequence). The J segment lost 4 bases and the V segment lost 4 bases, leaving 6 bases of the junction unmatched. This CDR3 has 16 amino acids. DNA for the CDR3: TGTGCCAGTAGTAATCCGGGACAGGGGGCTTCAGATACGCAGTATTTT. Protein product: CASSNPGQGASDTQYF.

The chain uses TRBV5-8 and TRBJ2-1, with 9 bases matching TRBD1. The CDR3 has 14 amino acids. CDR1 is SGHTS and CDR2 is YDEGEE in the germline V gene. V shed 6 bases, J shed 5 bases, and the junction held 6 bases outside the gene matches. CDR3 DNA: TGTGCCAGCAACCGGGACAGGGCCCACAATGAGCAGTTCTTC. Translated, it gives CASNRDRAHNEQFF.

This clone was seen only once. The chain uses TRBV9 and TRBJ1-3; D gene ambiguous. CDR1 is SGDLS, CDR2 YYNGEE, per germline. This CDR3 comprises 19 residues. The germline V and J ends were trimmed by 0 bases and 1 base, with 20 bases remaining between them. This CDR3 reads CASSVGPQSGQRSGNTIYF. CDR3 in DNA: TGTGCCAGCAGCGTAGGCCCCCAGTCGGGCCAGCGGTCTGGAAACACCATATATTTT.

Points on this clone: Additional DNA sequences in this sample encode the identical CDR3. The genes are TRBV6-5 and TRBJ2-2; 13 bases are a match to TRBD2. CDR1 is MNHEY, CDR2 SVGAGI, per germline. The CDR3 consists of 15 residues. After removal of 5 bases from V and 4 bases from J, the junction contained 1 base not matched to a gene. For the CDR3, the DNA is TGTGCCAGCAGTAGACTAGCGGGAGGCACCGGGGAGCTGTTTTTT. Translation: CASSRLAGGTGELFF.

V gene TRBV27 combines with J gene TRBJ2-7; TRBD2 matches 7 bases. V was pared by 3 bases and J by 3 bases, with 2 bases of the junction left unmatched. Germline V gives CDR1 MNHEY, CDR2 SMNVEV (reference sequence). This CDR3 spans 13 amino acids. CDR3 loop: CASSFSSGYEQYF. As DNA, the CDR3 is TGTGCCAGCAGTTTCTCTAGCGGCTACGAGCAGTACTTC.

CDR3 coding DNA: TGTGCCAGCAGCCCTCGACAGGGGGTAGTATCCTACAATGAGCAGTTCTTC. This sequence encodes CASSPRQGVVSYNEQFF. This chain connects TRBV28 to TRBJ2-1; 9 bases map to TRBD1. V lost 6 bases, J lost 1 base, and 10 bases stayed unmatched. Per germline, CDR1 MDHEN and CDR2 SYDVKM. The CDR3 spans 17 residues.

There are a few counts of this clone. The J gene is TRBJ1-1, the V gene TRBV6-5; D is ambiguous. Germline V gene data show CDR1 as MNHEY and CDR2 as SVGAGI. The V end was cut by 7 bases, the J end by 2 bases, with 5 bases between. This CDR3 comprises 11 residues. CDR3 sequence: CASITNTEAFF. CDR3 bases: TGTGCCAGCATAACCAACACTGAAGCTTTCTTT.

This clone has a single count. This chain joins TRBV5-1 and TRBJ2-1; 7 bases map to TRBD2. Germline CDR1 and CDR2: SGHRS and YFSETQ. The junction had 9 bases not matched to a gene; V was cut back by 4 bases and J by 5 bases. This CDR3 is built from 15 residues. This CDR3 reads CASSLWLAVNNEQFF. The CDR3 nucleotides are TGCGCCAGCAGCCTTTGGCTAGCGGTTAACAATGAGCAGTTCTTC.

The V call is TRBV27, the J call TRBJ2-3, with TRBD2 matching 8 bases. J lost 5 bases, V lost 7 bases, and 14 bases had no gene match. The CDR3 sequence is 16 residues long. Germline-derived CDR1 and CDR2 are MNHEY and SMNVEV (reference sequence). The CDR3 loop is CASTTAPGTSGDTQYF. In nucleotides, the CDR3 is TGTGCCAGCACCACCGCCCCAGGGACTAGTGGAGATACGCAGTATTTT.

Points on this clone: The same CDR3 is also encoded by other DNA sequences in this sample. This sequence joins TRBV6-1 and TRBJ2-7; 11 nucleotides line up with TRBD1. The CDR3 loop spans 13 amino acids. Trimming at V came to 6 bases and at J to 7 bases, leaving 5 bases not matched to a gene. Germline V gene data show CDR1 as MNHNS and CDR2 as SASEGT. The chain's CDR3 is CASSGQGAGEQYF. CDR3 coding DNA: TGTGCCAGCAGCGGACAGGGGGCGGGTGAGCAGTACTTC.

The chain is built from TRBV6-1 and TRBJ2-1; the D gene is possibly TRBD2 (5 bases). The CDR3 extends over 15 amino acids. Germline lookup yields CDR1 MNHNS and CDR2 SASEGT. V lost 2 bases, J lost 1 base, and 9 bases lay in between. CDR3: CASSEFEGSYNEQFF. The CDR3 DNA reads TGTGCCAGCAGTGAATTTGAGGGTTCCTACAATGAGCAGTTCTTC.

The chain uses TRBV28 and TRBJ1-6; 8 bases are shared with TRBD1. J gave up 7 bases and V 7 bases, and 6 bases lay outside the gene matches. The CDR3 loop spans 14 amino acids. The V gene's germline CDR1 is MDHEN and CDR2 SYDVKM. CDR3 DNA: TGTGCCAGCACTCCACCAGGGGGCAATTCACCCCTCCACTTT. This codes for CASTPPGGNSPLHF.

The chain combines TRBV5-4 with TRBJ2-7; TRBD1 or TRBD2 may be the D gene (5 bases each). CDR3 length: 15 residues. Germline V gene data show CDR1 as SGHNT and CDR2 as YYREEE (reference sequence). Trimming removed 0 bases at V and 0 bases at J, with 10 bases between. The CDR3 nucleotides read TGTGCCAGCAGCTTGGCCGGGACGGTCTCCTACGAGCAGTACTTC. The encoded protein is CASSLAGTVSYEQYF. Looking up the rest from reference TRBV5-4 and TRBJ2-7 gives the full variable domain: ETGVTQSPTHLIKTRGQQVTLRCSSQSGHNTVSWYQQALGQGPQFIFQYYREEENGRGNFPPRFSGLQFPNYSSELNVNALELDDSALYLCASSLAGTVSYEQYFGPGTRLTVT.

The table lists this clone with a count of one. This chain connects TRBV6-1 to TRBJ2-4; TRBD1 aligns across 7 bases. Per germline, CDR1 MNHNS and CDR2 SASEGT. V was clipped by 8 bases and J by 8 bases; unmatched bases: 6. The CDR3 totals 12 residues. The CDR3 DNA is TGTGCCAGCGGCCGGGACAGTGACATTCAGTACTTC. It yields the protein CASGRDSDIQYF.

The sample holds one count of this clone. CDR3 DNA: TGTGCCAGCAGCTTAGCCCCAGGGGATACGCAGTATTTT. As protein: CASSLAPGDTQYF. The genes are TRBV7-2 and TRBJ2-3; D possibly corresponds to TRBD1 (5 bases). This CDR3 has 13 residues. CDR1 is SGHTA and CDR2 is FQGNSA in the germline V gene. The V gene lost 0 bases and the J gene lost 6 bases, with 7 bases spanning the gap.

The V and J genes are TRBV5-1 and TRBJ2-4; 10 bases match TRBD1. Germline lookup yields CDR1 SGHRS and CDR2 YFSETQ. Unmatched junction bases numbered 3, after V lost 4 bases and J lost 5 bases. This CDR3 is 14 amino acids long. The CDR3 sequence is CASSTDRGQNIQYF. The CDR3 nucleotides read TGCGCCAGCAGCACCGACAGGGGGCAAAACATTCAGTACTTC.